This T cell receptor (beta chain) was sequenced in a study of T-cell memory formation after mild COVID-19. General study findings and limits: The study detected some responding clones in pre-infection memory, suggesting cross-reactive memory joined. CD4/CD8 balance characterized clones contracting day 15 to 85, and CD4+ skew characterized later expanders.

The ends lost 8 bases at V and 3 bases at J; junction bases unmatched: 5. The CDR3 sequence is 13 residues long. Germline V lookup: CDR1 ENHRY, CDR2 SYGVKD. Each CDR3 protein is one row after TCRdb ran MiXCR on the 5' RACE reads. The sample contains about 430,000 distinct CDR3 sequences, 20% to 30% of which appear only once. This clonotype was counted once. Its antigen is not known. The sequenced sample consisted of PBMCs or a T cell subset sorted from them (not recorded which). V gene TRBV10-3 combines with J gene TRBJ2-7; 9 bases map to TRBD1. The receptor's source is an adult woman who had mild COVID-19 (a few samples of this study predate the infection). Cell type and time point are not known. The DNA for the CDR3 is TGTGCCATCGGAAGGGACAGGGACTACGAGCAGTACTTC. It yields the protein CAIGRDRDYEQYF.